Below are 11 T cell receptor beta chains sequenced from a single sample in a study of shared clonotypes between healthy human individuals. Assay: immunoSEQ multiplex PCR; the TCRdb copy retains only in-frame clones and omits some. The sample contains about 320,000 clones, around 87% of which appear only once. Sequenced sample: memory CD8+ T cells sorted from blood. Subset denoted: CD45RO+ cells pooled with CCR7-negative TemRA cells. These receptors were obtained from a man aged 18 to 29 in good health.

This clone was seen more than once but under ten times. This chain connects TRBV27 to TRBJ2-3; 9 bases are a match to TRBD1. J lost 1 base, V lost 10 bases, and 9 bases had no gene match. This CDR3 contains 15 residues. Germline-derived CDR1 and CDR2 are MNHEY and SMNVEV (reference sequence). CDR3 nucleotide sequence: TGTGCCACCTTACACAGGGGGCATGGCACAGATACGCAGTATTTT. Encoded protein: CATLHRGHGTDTQYF.

The rearrangement joins TRBV7-9 to TRBJ1-1, with D tentatively TRBD1 (5 bases). V shed 1 base and J shed 3 bases, with 12 bases lying between them. The V gene's germline CDR1 is SEHNR and CDR2 FQNEAQ (reference sequence). The CDR3 extends over 15 amino acids. CDR3 region: CASSLDGGLDTEAFF. The CDR3 DNA is TGTGCCAGCAGCTTAGATGGGGGATTGGACACTGAAGCTTTCTTT.

V is TRBV14 and J is TRBJ2-7; no clear D. V was shortened by 5 bases and J by 1 base, with 9 bases between the two germline ends. The germline V gene has CDR1 SGHDN and CDR2 FVKESK. This CDR3 has 13 amino acids. As DNA, the CDR3 is TGTGCCAGCAGCTTTGGCTCTTCCTACGAGCAGTACTTC. Translation gives CASSFGSSYEQYF.

By sample fraction, this clone is medium-sized (0.01 to 0.1%). The V and J genes are TRBV4-1 and TRBJ2-1; D gene ambiguous. CDR3 length equals 14 residues. V lost 0 bases to trimming and J lost 0 bases, with 3 bases between them. Germline CDR1 MGHRA, CDR2 YSYEKL. This chain's CDR3 is CASSQDFSYNEQFF. CDR3 nucleotides: TGCGCCAGCAGCCAAGATTTCTCCTACAATGAGCAGTTCTTC.

The chain combines TRBV2 with TRBJ2-7, with D possibly TRBD2 on 6 matching bases. The germline V gene has CDR1 SNHLY and CDR2 FYNNEI. The CDR3 covers 17 residues. The V and J ends lost 0 bases and 3 bases respectively, with 18 bases between them. DNA for the CDR3: TGTGCCAGCAGTGAAGCCCTCCTGGTAGCGGAAGTCTACGAGCAGTACTTC. Amino acids: CASSEALLVAEVYEQYF.

The chain has TRBV2 and TRBJ2-3; 12 bases line up with TRBD1. V was pared by 4 bases and J by 4 bases, with 3 bases of the junction left unmatched. CDR3 length: 15 residues. Germline lookup yields CDR1 SNHLY and CDR2 FYNNEI. CDR3 nucleotides: TGTGCCAGCAGTGTTGGGACAGGGGGCGCAGATACGCAGTATTTT. The encoded protein is CASSVGTGGADTQYF.

Worth noting for this clone: The same CDR3 is also encoded by other DNA sequences in this sample. The rearrangement joins TRBV5-1 to TRBJ2-7; TRBD1 is a possible D gene (5 bases). Germline V lookup: CDR1 SGHRS, CDR2 YFSETQ. The CDR3 extends over 12 amino acids. Trimming left V 0 bases short and J 6 bases short, with 7 bases between. DNA for the CDR3: TGCGCCAGCAGCTTGGAGGGGCTCGAGCAGTACTTC. Amino acid sequence: CASSLEGLEQYF.

The genes are TRBV4-2 and TRBJ1-2; a weak D match, TRBD1 (6 bases). The germline gives CDR1 LGHNA, CDR2 YNFKEQ. There are 16 residues in the CDR3. The V end lost 1 base, the J end lost 8 bases, and 20 bases lay between the germline ends. The CDR3 DNA is TGTGCCAGCAGCCAAGTGGGTGTACAGGGCCAAGGAGGCTACACCTTC. As protein: CASSQVGVQGQGGYTF.

In its sample, this clone was seen a few times. The chain uses TRBV18 and TRBJ2-2, with 13 nucleotides matching TRBD2. The CDR3 has 20 residues. Trimming removed 3 bases from V and 3 bases from J; junction bases left unmatched: 13. Germline V CDR1 and CDR2: KGHSH, LQKENI. The CDR3 DNA follows: TGTGCCAGCTCACCTCGATGGACTAGCGGGAGAATCTCGGACACCGGGGAGCTGTTTTTT. The encoded protein is CASSPRWTSGRISDTGELFF.

The chain has TRBV7-8 and TRBJ2-1; tentative D call: TRBD2 (6 bases). Between the trimmed V and J ends, which lost 2 bases and 10 bases, there was a span of 15 bases. The CDR3 totals 14 residues. The germline CDR1 and CDR2 sequences are SGHVS and FQNEAQ. In DNA, the CDR3 is TGTGCCAGCAGCTTACTTAGTCTAGCGACCGAGCAGTTCTTC. Translation gives CASSLLSLATEQFF.

This sequence joins TRBV11-2 and TRBJ1-5, with D unclear. The CDR3 has 14 residues. The V gene's germline CDR1 is SGHAT and CDR2 FQNNGV. The germline V and J ends were trimmed by 5 bases and 0 bases, with 8 bases remaining between them. CDR3 bases: TGTGCCAGCAGCCTACAGCATAGCAATCAGCCCCAGCATTTT. Translated: CASSLQHSNQPQHF. Full variable domain (outside the CDR3, taken from reference TRBV11-2 and TRBJ1-5): EAGVAQSPRYKIIEKRQSVAFWCNPISGHATLYWYQQILGQGPKLLIQFQNNGVVDDSQLPKDRFSAERLKGVDSTLKIQPAKLEDSAVYLCASSLQHSNQPQHFGDGTRLSIL.